This T cell receptor (beta chain) was identified in a study of T cells after posttransplantation cyclophosphamide. Study-wide results and limits: Tissue-infiltrating T cells from skin or gut overlapped little with blood T cells. Later post-transplant blood repertoires were often dominated by donor CD8+ memory clones. Recipient CMV seropositivity and CMV reactivation strongly tracked TRB clonality.

This related bone marrow graft donor gave peripheral blood on the day of marrow donation. Only in-frame clones appear in the TCRdb table, and some are missing; sequencing was by immunoSEQ multiplex PCR. The sample has approximately 30,000 clones; approximately 90% are singletons. Comment on this clone: The antigen remains unidentified.

CDR3 length: 16 amino acids. Trimming removed 5 bases from V and 3 bases from J, with 20 bases in between. Germline V gives CDR1 SGHNT, CDR2 YENEEA. The rearrangement joins TRBV11-3 to TRBJ2-7; weak D call: TRBD2 (5 bases). The sequence was obtained from a man aged 50-59 years. Specimen: PBMCs. This chain's CDR3 is CASSPLELDGLYEQYF. Written as DNA, the CDR3 is TGTGCCAGCAGCCCACTTGAACTCGACGGACTCTACGAGCAGTACTTC.